The 11 T cell receptor beta chains below all came from one sample that was sequenced in a study of Graves' ophthalmopathy and Graves' hyperthyroidism. TCR beta CDR3 amplification used RNA transcripts. HTBI-primed first-round RT-PCR preceded second-round multiplex PCR. TCRdb reprocessed the multiplex PCR reads with MiXCR, giving one entry per CDR3 protein. This table has about 370,000 distinct CDR3 sequences, about 18% appearing once. Sequenced sample: peripheral blood. The source is an adult woman with stable Graves' hyperthyroidism.

This clonotype was counted a few times. J is TRBJ2-2 and V is TRBV19; TRBD1 might be the D (6 bases). Germline CDR1 and CDR2: LNHDA and SQIVND (reference sequence). The CDR3 sequence is 15 residues long. With 0 bases removed from V and 6 bases from J, the gap between germline ends came to 11 bases. Here the CDR3 reads CASSIDTGRPGELFF. CDR3 nucleotides: TGTGCCAGTAGTATAGATACAGGGCGGCCCGGGGAGCTGTTTTTT.

This clonotype was recorded at least ten times. The genes are TRBV7-2 and TRBJ1-6; 10 bases line up with TRBD1. The CDR3 runs 14 residues. Germline CDR1 SGHTA, CDR2 FQGNSA. The ends lost 6 bases at V and 9 bases at J; junction bases unmatched: 5. CDR3 nucleotides: TGTGCCAGCAGAGGACAGGGGGACGGTTCACCCCTCCACTTT. This gives the protein CASRGQGDGSPLHF.

This clonotype was seen only once. V gene TRBV5-1 combines with J gene TRBJ1-5, with 7 bases matching TRBD1. V was clipped by 4 bases and J by 1 base; unmatched bases: 5. The germline gives CDR1 SGHRS, CDR2 YFSETQ. This CDR3 spans 15 amino acids. CDR3 DNA sequence: TGCGCCAGCAGCCTGACAGGGATGAGCAATCAGCCCCAGCATTTT. As protein: CASSLTGMSNQPQHF.

This clonotype was found many times. The V and J genes are TRBV6-5 and TRBJ2-7; a possible D gene is TRBD2 (6 bases). CDR1 MNHEY and CDR2 SVGAGI come from the germline V gene. Trimming left V 7 bases short and J 0 bases short, with 10 bases between. The CDR3 spans 13 residues. In nucleotides, the CDR3 is TGTGCCAGCACCCCGACTAGCTCCTACGAGCAGTACTTC. Amino acids: CASTPTSSYEQYF.

This clonotype showed up many times. The chain combines TRBV28 with TRBJ1-5; no clear D gene. This CDR3 comprises 13 residues. The germline V gene has CDR1 MDHEN and CDR2 SYDVKM. The V gene lost 2 bases and the J gene lost 6 bases, with 8 bases spanning the gap. For the CDR3, the DNA is TGTGCCAGCAGTTTAAGCGTTTCTCAGCCCCAGCATTTT. Protein product: CASSLSVSQPQHF. The whole variable domain, remainder taken from reference TRBV28 and TRBJ1-5, is DVKVTQSSRYLVKRTGEKVFLECVQDMDHENMFWYRQDPGLGLRLIYFSYDVKMKEKGDIPEGYSVSREKKERFSLILESASTNQTSMYLCASSLSVSQPQHFGDGTRLSIL.

This clonotype was counted at least ten times. The genes are TRBV10-3 and TRBJ1-1, with TRBD1 identical over 10 bases. The germline V gene has CDR1 ENHRY and CDR2 SYGVKD. The CDR3 is 14 amino acids. With V trimmed by 4 bases and J by 7 bases, 6 bases remained unmatched. The CDR3 nucleotides are TGTGCCATCAGTGGGACAGGGGGGTCCCATGAAGCTTTCTTT. This sequence encodes CAISGTGGSHEAFF.

The chain carries TRBV6-2 or TRBV6-3 and TRBJ1-5; D unclear. The ends were cut back, 7 bases at V and 7 bases at J, with 14 bases in the middle. The CDR3 is 13 amino acids. The germline V gene encodes CDR1 MNHEY and CDR2 SVGEGT. The CDR3 bases are TGTGCCAGCAATCTCTCAGGTCCACAGCCCCAGCATTTT. Encoded protein: CASNLSGPQPQHF.

V usage is TRBV20-1 and J usage is TRBJ1-2; TRBD1 might be the D (5 bases). Trimming removed 5 bases from V and 5 bases from J, with 24 bases in between. Germline V gene lookup returns CDR1 DFQATT and CDR2 SNEGSKA (reference sequence). The length of the CDR3 is 16 residues. The DNA for the CDR3 is TGCAGTGCTCGGAGGGCGAGGGGTGGCGGACCTTATGGCTACACCTTC. Amino acids: CSARRARGGGPYGYTF.

This clonotype was seen a handful of times. This is likely a read error, given that the CDR3 carries no conserved phenylalanine or tryptophan at its end. Because the CDR3's place on the DNA is in doubt, the DNA is left out and the CDR3 is given as listed by TCRdb. This sequence joins TRBV6-2 or TRBV6-3 and TRBJ1-5; the D call TRBD1 from the table was never checked on the DNA. The CDR3 totals 18 residues, both ends included. Germline V gene data show CDR1 as MNHEY and CDR2 as SVGEGT. The CDR3 sequence: CASSYSPAGAYSNQPQQV.

This clonotype was counted at least ten times. V usage is TRBV12-3 or TRBV12-4 and J usage is TRBJ2-7; TRBD1 aligns across 9 bases. This CDR3 contains 13 residues. After removal of 6 bases from V and 6 bases from J, the junction contained 6 bases not matched to a gene. Here the CDR3 DNA reads TGTGCCAGCAGCAGGGGACAGGGCCTCGAGCAGTACTTC. Protein product: CASSRGQGLEQYF.

The sample holds many counts of this clonotype. The rearrangement joins TRBV6-1 to TRBJ2-7, with 10 bases fitting TRBD2. CDR1 is MNHNS and CDR2 is SASEGT in the germline V gene. The CDR3 totals 13 residues. Losses at the gene ends were 9 bases for V and 7 bases for J; bases not matched to a gene: 9. CDR3 nucleotide sequence: TGTGCCAGTAACCTAGCGGGAGCGGGAGAGCAGTACTTC. Translated: CASNLAGAGEQYF.